Sequencing of this T cell receptor beta chain was carried out in a study of blood T cell repertoires in COVID-19. Sequencing was performed with immunoSEQ multiplex PCR; in TCRdb, only in-frame clones are kept and a portion is missing. Of 350,000 to 550,000 clones in the sample, approximately 90% were seen once. Sequencing was done on a sample of peripheral blood. The clonotype comes from a woman in her twenties or thirties with acute or convalescent COVID-19.

The DNA of the CDR3 is TGTGCCAGCAAAATTACCTCAGGCGACTACGAGCAGTACTTC. Encoded protein: CASKITSGDYEQYF. The rearrangement links TRBV27 to TRBJ2-7; D gene ambiguous. V was pared by 7 bases and J by 3 bases, with 16 bases between. Germline CDR1 and CDR2: MNHEY and SMNVEV (reference sequence). This CDR3 contains 14 residues.